The 16 T cell receptor beta chains presented below share a single source sample, sequenced in a study of blood T cells in healthy people across ages (dated by TCRdb to about 2015). Library method: 5' RACE. The instrument was an Illumina HiSeq 2500. The second PCR ran for about 6 to 12 cycles and used a J-beta primer mix along with a sample-barcoded 5' primer. TCRdb's own reprocessing of the public reads used fastp at Q25 and MiXCR and kept productive beta chains. Records with the same CDR3 protein are collapsed into one entry carrying the most frequent genes and DNA. This sample is represented by around 990,000 distinct CDR3 sequences; under 40% of them were singletons. The top ten constitute around 13% of the sample. Sequencing was done on a sample of blood. These receptors all stem from a man between 18 and 29 years old in good health.

CDR3 amino acids: CASSLLAVNTDTQYF. The CDR3 DNA reads TGTGCCAGCAGTTTGCTAGCGGTAAACACAGATACGCAGTATTTT. The gene calls are TRBV12-3 or TRBV12-4 and TRBJ2-3, with 7 bases identical to TRBD2. J lost 2 bases, V lost 3 bases, and 5 bases had no gene match. The CDR3 covers 15 residues.

This clonotype was recorded a few times. The chain joins TRBV5-1 to TRBJ2-2, with D possibly matching TRBD2 (6 bases). Trimming pared 3 bases from V and 6 bases from J, leaving 9 bases between. The germline V gene has CDR1 SGHRS and CDR2 YFSETQ. The CDR3 has 13 amino acids. CDR3: CASSYGTSGELFF. Written as DNA, the CDR3 is TGCGCCAGCAGCTACGGGACTTCCGGGGAGCTGTTTTTT.

This rearrangement joins TRBV4-1 to TRBJ2-2; no definite D call. The germline V gene encodes CDR1 MGHRA and CDR2 YSYEKL. Trimming removed 1 base from V and 5 bases from J, with 5 bases in between. CDR3 length equals 13 residues. CDR3: CASSQVITGELFF. Here the CDR3 DNA reads TGCGCCAGCAGCCAAGTAATTACCGGGGAGCTGTTTTTT.

This clonotype was counted only a few times. The chain is built from TRBV6-6 and TRBJ2-3; 9 nucleotides align to TRBD1. CDR1 is MNHNY, CDR2 SVGAGI, per germline (reference sequence). Trimming took 6 bases from V and 3 from J; bases not matched to a gene: 13. The CDR3 contains 17 residues. CDR3 amino acids: CASRLTGTGYGTDTQYF. The CDR3 DNA follows: TGTGCCAGCAGACTCACCGGGACAGGGTATGGGACAGATACGCAGTATTTT.

This clonotype was counted only a few times. The chain carries TRBV28 and TRBJ2-1; a weak D match, TRBD1 (6 bases). The CDR3 covers 13 residues. With 8 bases removed from V and 3 bases from J, the gap between germline ends came to 11 bases. Germline V CDR1 and CDR2: MDHEN, SYDVKM. The CDR3 reads CASRGQHYNEQFF. The CDR3 DNA sequence: TGTGCCAGCCGAGGACAGCACTACAATGAGCAGTTCTTC. Complete variable domain (other parts from reference TRBV28 and TRBJ2-1): DVKVTQSSRYLVKRTGEKVFLECVQDMDHENMFWYRQDPGLGLRLIYFSYDVKMKEKGDIPEGYSVSREKKERFSLILESASTNQTSMYLCASRGQHYNEQFFGPGTRLTVL.

This clonotype occurred a few times. V usage is TRBV6-4 and J usage is TRBJ2-1, with no clear D. The CDR3 is made up of 12 amino acids. Trimming removed 8 bases at V and 12 bases at J, with 17 bases between. CDR1 is MRHNA and CDR2 is SNTAGT in the germline V gene. This CDR3 is CASLIFSPVQFF. Here the CDR3 DNA reads TGTGCCAGCCTTATCTTTAGCCCTGTGCAGTTCTTC.

The V call is TRBV21-1, the J call TRBJ2-6; the table's D call TRBD1 went unverified against the DNA. TRBV21-1 is an annotated pseudogene. The CDR3 contains 16 residues. The CDR3 here is CASTIDRPSGANVLTF. CDR3 DNA: TGTGCCAGCACCATCGACAGGCCCTCTGGGGCCAACGTCCTGACTTTC.

This clonotype was seen more than once but under ten times. The J gene is TRBJ2-7, the V gene TRBV7-8, with D hard to call. V was clipped by 3 bases and J by 0 bases, with 9 bases between them. CDR3 size: 14 residues. Germline CDR1 SGHVS, CDR2 FQNEAQ. CDR3 sequence reads: CASSFDGVSYEQYF. DNA of the CDR3: TGTGCCAGCAGCTTCGACGGAGTCTCCTACGAGCAGTACTTC.

This clonotype has more than one count but fewer than ten. The V gene is TRBV5-1, the J gene TRBJ2-5; the D gene is possibly TRBD1 (6 bases). With 1 base removed from V and 2 bases from J, the gap between germline ends came to 21 bases. The CDR3 covers 18 residues. From germline, CDR1 is SGHRS and CDR2 YFSETQ. The CDR3 nucleotides read TGCGCCAGCAGCTTGCTCCCAAACGCATTGCAGGGGCAAGAGACCCAGTACTTC. Translated, it gives CASSLLPNALQGQETQYF. Full variable domain (remainder filled in from reference TRBV5-1 and TRBJ2-5): KAGVTQTPRYLIKTRGQQVTLSCSPISGHRSVSWYQQTPGQGLQFLFEYFSETQRNKGNFPGRFSGRQFSNSRSEMNVSTLELGDSALYLCASSLLPNALQGQETQYFGPGTRLLVL.

The rearrangement links TRBV24-1 to TRBJ2-1, with TRBD1 matching over 9 bases. The length of the CDR3 is 15 residues. Per germline, CDR1 KGHDR and CDR2 SFDVKD. The trim removed 4 bases at V and 5 bases at J, leaving 5 bases unmatched. The chain's CDR3 is CATSDGDRADNEQFF. In DNA form, the CDR3 reads TGTGCCACCAGTGACGGGGACAGGGCAGACAATGAGCAGTTCTTC.

V and J are TRBV4-1 and TRBJ1-1; D gene unclear. The CDR3 is made up of 14 amino acids. The V gene's germline CDR1 is MGHRA and CDR2 YSYEKL. Trimming pared 0 bases from V and 6 bases from J, leaving 11 bases between. The CDR3 reads CASSQDLEPAEAFF. The CDR3 DNA reads as TGCGCCAGCAGCCAAGATCTTGAACCAGCTGAAGCTTTCTTT.

Comments on this clonotype: One end of the junction varies from germline; a read error may be responsible. This sequence joins TRBV3-1 and TRBJ2-5; maybe TRBD1 (6 bases). Per germline, CDR1 LGHDT and CDR2 YNNKEL (reference sequence). This CDR3 has 15 amino acids. The CDR3 region has the DNA TGTGCCAGCAGTCAAGTTAGGGGGAACCAAGAGACCCAGTACTTC. Translation: CASSQVRGNQETQYF.

The J gene is TRBJ1-1, the V gene TRBV7-2; tentative D call: TRBD1 (5 bases). This CDR3 spans 14 amino acids. Germline CDR1 reads SGHTA; CDR2 reads FQGNSA. V was shortened by 2 bases and J by 4 bases, with 11 bases between the two germline ends. This chain's CDR3 is CASSLRSGTTEAFF. The CDR3 DNA reads TGTGCCAGCAGCTTAAGGTCGGGGACCACTGAAGCTTTCTTT.

This chain uses TRBV11-1 with TRBJ1-2; D unclear. The CDR3 is made up of 12 amino acids. V lost 1 base and J lost 7, with 7 bases in between. The V gene's germline CDR1 is SGHAT and CDR2 FQDESV (reference sequence). This CDR3 is CASSLVAGGYTF. The CDR3 nucleotides are TGTGCCAGCAGCTTAGTCGCAGGTGGCTACACCTTC.

The J gene is TRBJ2-2, the V gene TRBV5-1; TRBD1 is a possible D gene (5 bases). The CDR3 length is 15 residues. Germline CDR1 and CDR2: SGHRS and YFSETQ. The V end lost 4 bases, the J end lost 0 bases, and 10 bases lay between the germline ends. CDR3 region: CASSKPTANTGELFF. CDR3 nucleotide sequence: TGCGCCAGCAGCAAACCGACAGCGAACACCGGGGAGCTGTTTTTT. Complete variable domain (other parts from reference TRBV5-1 and TRBJ2-2): KAGVTQTPRYLIKTRGQQVTLSCSPISGHRSVSWYQQTPGQGLQFLFEYFSETQRNKGNFPGRFSGRQFSNSRSEMNVSTLELGDSALYLCASSKPTANTGELFFGEGSRLTVL.

V is TRBV6-1 and J is TRBJ1-1; tentative D call: TRBD1 (5 bases). The CDR3 totals 15 residues. Per germline, CDR1 MNHNS and CDR2 SASEGT. V lost 8 bases and J lost 8, with 24 bases in between. This CDR3 is CASVTGNMVGEEAFF. In nucleotides, the CDR3 is TGTGCCAGCGTCACTGGGAACATGGTGGGGGAGGAAGCTTTCTTT.